The entry below describes one TCR beta chain. Its target is unknown. The protocol was immunoSEQ multiplex PCR, while the TCRdb copy is restricted to in-frame clones and leaves out a portion. The sample holds about 110,000 clones, roughly 90% seen once. The CDR3 covers 16 residues. The germline V gene encodes CDR1 LNHDA and CDR2 SQIVND (reference sequence). V gave up 4 bases and J gave up 0 bases, with 14 bases separating them. These data originate in a study of T cell responses to AZD1222 COVID-19 vaccine. About the research overall: Second-dose intervals near 4 or 12 weeks were combined. Study results and caveats: Repertoires were collected only later (after the peak T cell response had occurred). Seropositivity was recorded at baseline in only a handful of AZD1222 recipients. Donors skewed white British and female; clonal diversity was possibly underestimated.

The source is an adult in good health. The input for sequencing was peripheral blood, taken on day 0 of AZD1222 vaccination. This chain uses TRBV19 with TRBJ2-3; no firm D call. CDR3 region: CASSSYIRTSTDTQYF. DNA for the CDR3: TGTGCCAGTAGTAGCTATATAAGAACTAGCACAGATACGCAGTATTTT.